This TCR beta chain is drawn from a study of T cells in narcolepsy. Germline V lookup: CDR1 ENHRY, CDR2 SYGVKD. Trimming took 2 bases from V and 3 from J, leaving 4 bases between them. The CDR3 is made up of 13 amino acids. For this clone: Its antigen is still unknown.

The repertoire was sequenced with immunoSEQ multiplex PCR; TCRdb's copy has only in-frame clones and lacks some. The sample holds over 30,000 clones, over 75% seen once. Whole-study findings and limits: In some patient and control memory CD4+ samples, autoreactive clones were absent. Comparing one patient's CSF and blood CD4+ clonotypes highlighted HCRT- and TRIB2-specific autoreactive clonotypes.

The clonotype originates from a human donor with narcolepsy. The V gene is TRBV10-3, the J gene TRBJ2-2; no clear D gene. The sequenced sample consisted of CD45RA- memory CD4+ T cells from PBMCs. Here the CDR3 reads CAISERDTGELFF. The CDR3 DNA sequence: TGTGCCATCAGTGAGAGGGACACCGGGGAGCTGTTTTTT.